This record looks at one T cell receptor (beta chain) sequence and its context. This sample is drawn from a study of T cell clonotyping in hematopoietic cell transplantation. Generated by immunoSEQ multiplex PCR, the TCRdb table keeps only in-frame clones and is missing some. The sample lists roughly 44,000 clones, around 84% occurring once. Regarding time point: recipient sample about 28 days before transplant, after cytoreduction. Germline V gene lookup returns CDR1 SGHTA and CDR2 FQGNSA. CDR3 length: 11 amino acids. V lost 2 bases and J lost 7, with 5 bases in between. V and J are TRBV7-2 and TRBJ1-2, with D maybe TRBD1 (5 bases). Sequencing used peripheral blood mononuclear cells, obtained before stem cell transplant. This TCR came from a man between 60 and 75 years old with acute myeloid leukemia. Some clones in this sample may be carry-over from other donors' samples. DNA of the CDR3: TGTGCCAGCAGCTTAACAGGTGGCTACACCTTC. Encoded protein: CASSLTGGYTF.